This entry is about one T cell receptor beta chain. Its target is unknown. This record belongs to a study of T cells after posttransplantation cyclophosphamide. Study observations and caveats: Blood and skin or GI T cell repertoires showed limited TRB overlap. Recipient CMV seropositivity and CMV reactivation strongly tracked TRB clonality. Later post-transplant blood repertoires were often dominated by donor CD8+ memory clones.

The CDR3 is 13 residues long. The germline CDR1 and CDR2 sequences are MNHEY and SVGAGI. Trimming took 6 bases from V and 6 from J, leaving 14 bases between them. Profiled with immunoSEQ multiplex PCR; TCRdb holds only in-frame clones, not every one. The sample records tens of thousands of clones, approximately 90% being singletons. Control samples came 1 year after myeloablative marrow transplants with methotrexate plus calcineurin inhibitor. The origin of this receptor is a female patient between 25 and 45 years old who received an allogeneic stem cell transplant from an unrelated donor, was CMV-positive, and had acute and chronic GVHD. The T cells may partly be graft donor cells. The sequencing here drew on PBMCs, taken less than 400 days after allogeneic stem cell transplant with calcineurin inhibitor and methotrexate. The chain employs TRBV6-5 and TRBJ1-2; D may be TRBD1 (6 bases). This CDR3 reads CASRQTGIDGYTF. Here the CDR3 DNA reads TGTGCCAGCAGGCAGACAGGAATTGATGGCTACACCTTC.